This T cell receptor beta chain appears in the sequencing data of a study of T cells in Graves' hyperthyroidism and ophthalmopathy. Study-level results: From stable hyperthyroidism, ophthalmopathy was set apart by a 13 V-J model. Most clonotypes expanded in the thyroid (above 0.001) were also present in blood.

Amplification of TCR beta CDR3 regions used RNA as the template. When the TCR CDR3 underwent first-round RT-PCR, the HTBI primer set was used. TCRdb called the multiplex PCR reads again in MiXCR, with one record for every CDR3 protein. The profile covers approximately 400,000 distinct CDR3 sequences, with about 15% appearing a single time and approximately 9.9% taken by the ten largest. Exclusion criteria comprised uncontrolled infection, other autoimmune disease, pregnancy or lactation. CDR1 and CDR2 (germline): SGHVS, FQNEAQ. The CDR3 is 15 amino acids. V was clipped by 2 bases and J by 0 bases, with 10 bases between them. The sample holds many counts of this clonotype. Its antigen remains unidentified.

This TCR came from an older woman with Graves' hyperthyroidism. This chain connects TRBV7-8 to TRBJ1-1; D not resolved. Sequenced input: blood. CDR3 sequence (DNA): TGTGCCAGCAGCTTAATGAGACTTCTGAACACTGAAGCTTTCTTT. Translated, it gives CASSLMRLLNTEAFF. Full variable domain (missing parts from reference TRBV7-8 and TRBJ1-1): GAGVSQSPRYKVAKRGQDVALRCDPISGHVSLFWYQQALGQGPEFLTYFQNEAQLDKSGLPSDRFFAERPEGSVSTLKIQRTQQEDSAVYLCASSLMRLLNTEAFFGQGTRLTVV.